This T cell receptor beta chain came from a study of cytomegalovirus exposure and HLA in healthy donors. The PCR ran on 60 Vbeta and 13 Jbeta primers. Sequencing was performed with immunoSEQ multiplex PCR; in TCRdb, only in-frame clones are kept and a portion is missing. Of 150,000 to 200,000 clones detected, 55% to 80% appear once; the ten largest clones hold around 4%. The ends lost 5 bases at V and 7 bases at J; junction bases unmatched: 13. The CDR3 length is 15 residues. Germline CDR1 and CDR2: MNHEY and SMNVEV (reference sequence). This chain joins TRBV27 and TRBJ2-7, with TRBD2 matching 8 bases. The receptor was derived from a woman aged 18-29 years in good health and CMV-seropositive. The sequencing input was PBMCs. The DNA of the CDR3 is TGTGCCAGCAGTCGCGTCTGGCGGGAGGCTCGGGAGCAGTACTTC. It is translated as CASSRVWREAREQYF.